This T cell receptor (beta chain) was found in a study of cytomegalovirus exposure and HLA in healthy donors. General study findings and limits: Reportedly, TCR beta sequences accurately predicted HLA-A and HLA-B alleles in most subjects. Per a later analysis, HLA-associated TCR beta chains showed more clonal expansion than other, equally common TCR beta chains. The study listed roughly 160 cytomegalovirus-associated TCR beta chains. In an earlier analysis, about 87% or about 30%: the productive usage of most TCR beta V segments.

About this clone: No antigen is known for it.

Amplification used 60 Vbeta primers and 13 Jbeta primers. The protocol was immunoSEQ multiplex PCR, while the TCRdb copy is restricted to in-frame clones and leaves out a portion. Of about 150,000 clones listed, around 73% are singletons. What was sequenced was PBMCs. The sequence was obtained from a woman aged 18-29 years in good health and CMV-seropositive.

The CDR3 reads CASSSKDYRDRSSYEQYF. CDR3 nucleotide sequence: TGTGCCAGCAGCTCGAAGGATTACCGGGACAGGAGCTCCTACGAGCAGTACTTC. The V and J genes are TRBV13 and TRBJ2-7; 8 bases fit TRBD1. Germline CDR1 reads PRHDT; CDR2 reads FYEKMQ (reference sequence). V trimming: 4 bases; J trimming: 0 bases; junction bases outside the gene matches: 14. The CDR3 totals 18 residues.